This is a list of T cell receptor beta chains from one sample in a study of T-cell memory formation after mild COVID-19. TCRdb recomputed calls from the 5' RACE reads with MiXCR, one row per CDR3 protein. The data show 430,000 or so distinct CDR3 sequences, with around 27% seen just once and 9.5% to 15% held by the top ten. The sequenced sample consisted of PBMCs or a T cell subset sorted from them (not recorded which). The receptor source for this set is an adult woman who had mild COVID-19 (a few samples of this study predate the infection). Cell type and time point are not known. The CDR3 runs from the conserved cysteine through the conserved F or W. A D gene is named only where the DNA matches it firmly. Clone size, where shown, is once, few, many, or a class for clones that have expanded.

J,size,D,V,DNA,CDR3
TRBJ2-3,-,TRBD2,TRBV9,TGTGCCAGCAGCGTGGGACTAGCGGCCCGCACAGATACGCAGTATTTT,CASSVGLAARTDTQYF
TRBJ1-1,many,TRBD1,TRBV7-2,TGTGCCAGCAGCTTGGCCGGGACAGGGAGGACTGAAGCTTTCTTT,CASSLAGTGRTEAFF
TRBJ1-3,few,-,TRBV6-1,TGTGCCAGCAGAAACAGACTCTCTGGAAACACCATATATTTT,CASRNRLSGNTIYF
TRBJ2-7,few,TRBD2,TRBV20-1,TGCAGTGCTGGGGGACTAGCGGAAAAACTTACCTACGAGCAGTACTTC,CSAGGLAEKLTYEQYF
TRBJ2-6,-,-,TRBV6-6,TGTGCCAGCACCAGTGGGGGGGCGCTCTCTGGGGCCAACGTCCTGACTTTC,CASTSGGALSGANVLTF
TRBJ2-7,-,TRBD1,TRBV20-1,TGCAGTGCTCGGGACAGTGTTATCTACGAGCAGTACTTC,CSARDSVIYEQYF
TRBJ2-2,few,-,TRBV7-7,TGTGCCAGCCATGCAGGACAGGGAGGGACCGGGGAGCTGTTTTTT,CASHAGQGGTGELFF
TRBJ2-1,few,-,TRBV12-3/TRBV12-4,TGTGCCAGCAGAGTCGGAAGCGGGTACTACAATGAGCAGTTCTTC,CASRVGSGYYNEQFF
TRBJ2-6,few,-,TRBV7-3,TGTGCCAGCAGCCACGGGGCAGGGATCTGGTCTGGGGCCAACGTCCTGACTTTC,CASSHGAGIWSGANVLTF
TRBJ2-7,-,-,TRBV29-1,TGCAGCGTTGTATGGGGCAGTCCCTACGAGCAGTACTTC,CSVVWGSPYEQYF
TRBJ2-2,-,TRBD2,TRBV5-5,TGTGCCAGCATTCCACGGGAGGAGGTCACCGGGGAGCTGTTTTTT,CASIPREEVTGELFF
TRBJ2-7,-,TRBD2,TRBV20-1,TGCAGTGCGTCAGGGCGGGAGGGTCTGGCCGAGCAGTACTTC,CSASGREGLAEQYF
TRBJ2-1,-,-,TRBV18,TGTGCCAGCAGTCCAGCAGGCAGTTACAATGAGCAGTTCTTC,CASSPAGSYNEQFF